This TCR beta chain was observed in a study of T-cell reconstitution after alpha-beta-depleted transplantation in children. Findings and caveats of the study: Alpha-beta T cells about two months after transplant reportedly derived from several hundred expanded graft clones. Diversity of TCRbeta at day 60 was high in some patients, arising from surviving recipient T cells and thymic progenitors. Fresh T-cell production supplied most of the T-cell counts and diversity seen one year after transplant.

As it was prepared, the TCRbeta library received unique molecular identifiers. Via MiXCR, TCRdb re-called the PCR reads, giving one row per CDR3 protein. The data contain some 87,000 distinct CDR3 sequences, roughly 16% of them singletons. In its sample, this clonotype was seen a few times. Its antigen is not identified. The input for sequencing was PBMCs, mostly from graft donor cells, taken 180 days after TCRalphabeta/CD19-depleted stem cell transplant. The source is a male patient aged 2-15 years who had a stem cell transplant for acute lymphoblastic leukemia, so the T cells may come from the graft donor.

The CDR3 DNA reads TGTGCCAGCAGCCCTAGGGGGGATTCCTACGAGCAGTACTTC. It encodes CASSPRGDSYEQYF. V usage is TRBV7-9 and J usage is TRBJ2-7; D is tentatively TRBD1 or TRBD2 (6 bases each). The V gene's germline CDR1 is SEHNR and CDR2 FQNEAQ (reference sequence). The CDR3 contains 14 residues. V dropped 5 bases and J dropped 1 base, with 12 bases sitting between them.